A single sample is the source of the 20 T cell receptor beta chains below, sequenced in a study of T cell repertoires in cytomegalovirus infection. These receptors have no known antigen. A single record per CDR3 protein comes from TCRdb applying MiXCR to the reads. The sample lists 550,000 to 850,000 distinct CDR3 sequences, 33% occurring once. The sample was cultured PBMCs, taken from culture after CMV antigen stimulation. Every receptor here comes from a human donor in good health (CMV status not recorded). Some clones in this sample may be carry-over from other donors' samples.

This clonotype was seen only once. The V call is TRBV7-9, the J call TRBJ2-7; D is perhaps TRBD1 or TRBD2 (6 bases each). Germline lookup yields CDR1 SEHNR and CDR2 FQNEAQ (reference sequence). The CDR3 has 13 residues. Between the trimmed V and J ends, which lost 6 bases and 2 bases, there was a span of 11 bases. CDR3 DNA sequence: TGTGCCAGCAGGAGTGGGGGGCCCTACGAGCAGTACTTC. Translated: CASRSGGPYEQYF.

In this sample, this clonotype turned up many times. The V gene is TRBV11-2, the J gene TRBJ2-3; 7 positions agree with TRBD2. This CDR3 region has 16 residues. CDR1 and CDR2 (germline): SGHAT, FQNNGV. The J segment lost 4 bases and the V segment lost 5 bases, leaving 12 bases of the junction unmatched. The CDR3 region has the DNA TGTGCCAGCAGCCGTGGTGCGGGAGTGACCGCAGATACGCAGTATTTT. Its protein is CASSRGAGVTADTQYF.

V gene TRBV2 combines with J gene TRBJ1-5, with D tentatively TRBD1 (6 bases). V was shortened by 6 bases and J by 4 bases, with 13 bases between the two germline ends. The germline CDR1 and CDR2 sequences are SNHLY and FYNNEI. The CDR3 extends over 14 amino acids. Here the CDR3 DNA reads TGTGCCAGCAGGCGGACAGTTGGTAATCAGCCCCAGCATTTT. Protein: CASRRTVGNQPQHF. Full variable domain (remainder filled in from reference TRBV2 and TRBJ1-5): EPEVTQTPSHQVTQMGQEVILRCVPISNHLYFYWYRQILGQKVEFLVSFYNNEISEKSEIFDDQFSVERPDGSNFTLKIRSTKLEDSAMYFCASRRTVGNQPQHFGDGTRLSIL.

The rearrangement links TRBV7-6 to TRBJ2-7, with TRBD2 matching 9 bases. This CDR3 spans 21 amino acids. Losses at the gene ends were 1 base for V and 7 bases for J; bases not matched to a gene: 26. The V gene's germline CDR1 is SGHVS and CDR2 FNYEAQ. CDR3 in amino acids: CASSLGGGHPDAGTSFWEQYF. The CDR3 region has the DNA TGTGCCAGCAGCTTAGGCGGGGGACACCCCGACGCCGGGACTAGCTTTTGGGAGCAGTACTTC. The whole variable domain, filled in from reference TRBV7-6 and TRBJ2-7, reads GAGVSQSPRYKVTKRGQDVALRCDPISGHVSLYWYRQALGQGPEFLTYFNYEAQQDKSGLPNDRFSAERPEGSISTLTIQRTEQRDSAMYRCASSLGGGHPDAGTSFWEQYFGPGTRLTVT.

The chain carries TRBV6-6 and TRBJ2-3, with D maybe TRBD1 (6 bases). The CDR3 sequence is 14 residues long. Between the trimmed V and J ends, which lost 2 bases and 4 bases, there was a span of 10 bases. The germline gives CDR1 MNHNY, CDR2 SVGAGI (reference sequence). The CDR3, as DNA: TGTGCCAGCAGTTACGGGGACATATCAGATACGCAGTATTTT. Its protein product is CASSYGDISDTQYF.

J is TRBJ2-1 and V is TRBV7-6; 12 bases match TRBD2. The V and J ends lost 5 bases and 2 bases, in that order; junction bases with no gene match: 10. The V gene's germline CDR1 is SGHVS and CDR2 FNYEAQ. The length of the CDR3 is 18 residues. The DNA for the CDR3 is TGTGCCAGCAGCGAAGGACTAGCGGGGCTTTCTACCTACAATGAGCAGTTCTTC. This encodes CASSEGLAGLSTYNEQFF.

The gene calls are TRBV20-1 and TRBJ2-1, with D tentatively TRBD2 (6 bases). Germline CDR1 reads DFQATT; CDR2 reads SNEGSKA (reference sequence). The CDR3 has 19 residues. V lost 3 bases to trimming and J lost 3 bases, with 27 bases between them. CDR3 sequence: CSASVLTSFTPFDYNEQFF. CDR3 bases: TGCAGTGCTAGTGTTCTGACTAGTTTTACTCCTTTCGACTACAATGAGCAGTTCTTC.

This chain links TRBV12-3 or TRBV12-4 with TRBJ1-1; 8 nucleotides agree with TRBD1. V dropped 3 bases and J dropped 4; count of bases not matched to a gene: 4. The CDR3 is 14 residues long. CDR3 DNA: TGTGCCAGCAGTTTTCTGGACAGGGCCACTGAAGCTTTCTTT. This codes for CASSFLDRATEAFF.

This chain links TRBV5-3 with TRBJ2-7; TRBD1 matches at 9 bases. TRBV5-3 is labeled an ORF, and its function is uncertain. The CDR3 contains 15 residues. V was clipped by 4 bases and J by 3 bases; unmatched bases: 8. The CDR3 is CARSPQDRGIYEQYF. The CDR3 coding sequence is TGTGCCAGAAGCCCCCAGGACAGGGGAATCTACGAGCAGTACTTC.

This chain links TRBV20-1 with TRBJ2-1, with 7 positions matching TRBD2. Germline V gives CDR1 DFQATT, CDR2 SNEGSKA (reference sequence). The CDR3 extends over 14 amino acids. V shed 5 bases, J shed 3 bases, and the junction held 7 bases outside the gene matches. CDR3 in DNA: TGCAGTGCTGCCCAGGAGCGGGGCTACAATGAGCAGTTCTTC. It yields the protein CSAAQERGYNEQFF.

This clonotype was seen a handful of times. V and J are TRBV7-9 and TRBJ2-7; the D is unclear. The germline V gene has CDR1 SEHNR and CDR2 FQNEAQ (reference sequence). V lost 2 bases and J lost 0, with 8 bases in between. This CDR3 has 14 residues. The CDR3 sequence: CASSLTPFSYEQYF. DNA for the CDR3: TGTGCCAGCAGCTTAACTCCCTTCTCCTACGAGCAGTACTTC. Full variable domain (missing parts from reference TRBV7-9 and TRBJ2-7): DTGVSQNPRHKITKRGQNVTFRCDPISEHNRLYWYRQTLGQGPEFLTYFQNEAQLEKSRLLSDRFSAERPKGSFSTLEIQRTEQGDSAMYLCASSLTPFSYEQYFGPGTRLTVT.

The V and J genes are TRBV5-1 and TRBJ2-3; TRBD2 matches at 9 bases. The CDR3 extends over 14 amino acids. V gave up 5 bases and J gave up 4 bases; unmatched junction bases: 5. The germline gives CDR1 SGHRS, CDR2 YFSETQ. The chain's CDR3 is CASRREGLADTQYF. In nucleotides, the CDR3 is TGCGCCAGCAGGCGGGAGGGCCTTGCAGATACGCAGTATTTT.

The chain joins TRBV15 to TRBJ2-5; D may correspond to TRBD1 or TRBD2 (5 bases each). The CDR3 consists of 14 residues. Trimming took off 0 bases at V and 5 bases at J, with 10 bases between the two ends. Germline V CDR1 and CDR2: LNHNV, YYDKDF (reference sequence). Here the CDR3 reads CATSRDMGVETQYF. For the CDR3, the DNA is TGTGCCACCAGCAGAGATATGGGGGTCGAGACCCAGTACTTC. Based on the CDR3 plus reference TRBV15 and TRBJ2-5, the full variable domain is DAMVIQNPRYQVTQFGKPVTLSCSQTLNHNVMYWYQQKSSQAPKLLFHYYDKDFNNEADTPDNFQSRRPNTSFCFLDIRSPGLGDTAMYLCATSRDMGVETQYFGPGTRLLVL.

V usage is TRBV24-1 and J usage is TRBJ2-1, with 12 bases identical to TRBD2. V lost 8 bases and J lost 6; bases outside the gene matches: 10. CDR3 size: 16 residues. Germline assignment: CDR1 KGHDR and CDR2 SFDVKD. CDR3 residues: CATNQHASGRANEQFF. The CDR3 DNA follows: TGTGCCACCAACCAACATGCTAGCGGGAGGGCCAATGAGCAGTTCTTC.

This clonotype was counted between two and nine times. The chain has TRBV11-3 and TRBJ2-5; 8 bases agree with TRBD1. With V trimmed by 5 bases and J by 4 bases, 12 bases remained unmatched. This CDR3 is built from 16 residues. The germline V gene encodes CDR1 SGHNT and CDR2 YENEEA. The CDR3 here is CASSPTYGQGRETQYF. The DNA of the CDR3 is TGTGCCAGCAGCCCGACCTATGGACAGGGCCGAGAGACCCAGTACTTC.

Only a few counts were recorded for this clonotype. J is TRBJ2-1 and V is TRBV28, with 8 nucleotides matching TRBD2. The CDR3 runs to 16 residues. V gave up 2 bases and J gave up 0 bases; unmatched junction bases: 3. In germline, CDR1 is MDHEN, CDR2 SYDVKM. The CDR3 protein is CASSLTGTSSYNEQFF. The CDR3 DNA reads as TGTGCCAGCAGTTTAACCGGGACTAGCTCCTACAATGAGCAGTTCTTC.

The V gene is TRBV4-2, the J gene TRBJ2-2; unclear D gene. V shed 0 bases and J shed 9 bases, with 14 bases lying between them. Germline assignment: CDR1 LGHNA and CDR2 YNFKEQ. CDR3 size: 15 residues. CDR3 nucleotide sequence: TGTGCCAGCAGCCAAGATCCTGACTTCGAGCGGGAGCTGTTTTTT. This codes for CASSQDPDFERELFF.

This clonotype was seen at least ten times. This sequence joins TRBV7-2 and TRBJ2-3, with D possibly being TRBD1 (6 bases). Germline lookup yields CDR1 SGHTA and CDR2 FQGNSA. V lost 4 bases and J 2 bases, leaving 7 bases between the germline ends. The CDR3 totals 13 residues. The chain's CDR3 is CASSWGPTDTQYF. Here the CDR3 DNA reads TGTGCCAGCAGCTGGGGGCCCACAGATACGCAGTATTTT.

The gene calls are TRBV20-1 and TRBJ2-3; TRBD2 aligns across 8 bases. With V trimmed by 2 bases and J by 6 bases, 4 bases remained unmatched. Per the germline V gene, CDR1 is DFQATT and CDR2 is SNEGSKA (reference sequence). This CDR3 spans 13 amino acids. This CDR3 is CSARWSGGDTQYF. The CDR3, as DNA: TGCAGTGCTAGATGGTCGGGAGGGGATACGCAGTATTTT.

In this sample, this clonotype turned up a few times. The J gene is TRBJ1-2, the V gene TRBV28; no firm D call. V lost 6 bases, J lost 2 bases, and 10 bases lay in between. Germline CDR1 reads MDHEN; CDR2 reads SYDVKM. This CDR3 region has 13 residues. DNA of the CDR3: TGTGCCAGCAGCTTCCCTCAGAACTATGGCTACACCTTC. It codes for CASSFPQNYGYTF.